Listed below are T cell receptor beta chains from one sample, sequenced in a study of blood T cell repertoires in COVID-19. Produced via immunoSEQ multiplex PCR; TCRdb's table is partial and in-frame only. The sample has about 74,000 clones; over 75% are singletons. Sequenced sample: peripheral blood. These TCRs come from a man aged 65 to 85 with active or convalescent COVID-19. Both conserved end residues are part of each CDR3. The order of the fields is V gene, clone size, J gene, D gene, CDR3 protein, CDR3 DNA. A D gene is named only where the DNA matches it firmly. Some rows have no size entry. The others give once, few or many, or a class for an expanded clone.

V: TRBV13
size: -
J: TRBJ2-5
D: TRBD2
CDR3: CASSPLGLAGETGTQYF
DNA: TGTGCCAGCAGCCCGCTCGGACTAGCGGGGGAGACAGGGACCCAGTACTTC

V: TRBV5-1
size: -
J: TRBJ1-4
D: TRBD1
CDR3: CASSLEGGAYEKLFF
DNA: TGCGCCAGCAGCTTGGAAGGGGGCGCGTATGAAAAACTGTTTTTT

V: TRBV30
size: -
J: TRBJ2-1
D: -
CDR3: CAWKSAPSSYNEQFF
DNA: TGTGCCTGGAAATCAGCGCCGAGCTCCTACAATGAGCAGTTCTTC

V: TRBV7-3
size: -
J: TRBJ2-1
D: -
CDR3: CASSPPGDSYNEQFF
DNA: TGTGCCAGCAGCCCTCCGGGGGACTCCTACAATGAGCAGTTCTTC

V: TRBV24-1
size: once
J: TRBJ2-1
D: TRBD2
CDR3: CATSDIAGGPNEQFF
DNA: TGTGCCACCAGTGACATAGCGGGGGGGCCCAATGAGCAGTTCTTC

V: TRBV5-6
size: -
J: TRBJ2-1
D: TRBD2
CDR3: CASRLAEISYNEQFF
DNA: TGTGCCAGCAGACTAGCGGAGATCTCCTACAATGAGCAGTTCTTC

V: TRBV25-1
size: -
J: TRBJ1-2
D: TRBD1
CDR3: CASSDTGTGGVYGYTF
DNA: TGTGCCAGCAGTGATACCGGGACAGGGGGCGTCTATGGCTACACCTTC

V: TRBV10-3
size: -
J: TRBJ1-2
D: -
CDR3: CAISEGENYGYTF
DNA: TGTGCCATCAGTGAGGGAGAGAACTATGGCTACACCTTC

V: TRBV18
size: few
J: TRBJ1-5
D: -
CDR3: CASSPVGGGDQPQHF
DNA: TGTGCCAGCTCACCAGTTGGGGGCGGAGATCAGCCCCAGCATTTT

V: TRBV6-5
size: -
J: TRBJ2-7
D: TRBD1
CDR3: CASSYSGTGDHEQYF
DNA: TGTGCCAGCAGTTACTCCGGGACAGGGGACCACGAGCAGTACTTC

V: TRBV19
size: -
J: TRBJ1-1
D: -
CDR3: CASSGGPGRPEAFF
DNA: TGTGCCAGTAGTGGTGGCCCGGGTAGGCCTGAAGCTTTCTTT

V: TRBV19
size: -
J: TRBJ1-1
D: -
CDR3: CASSIDQGSRLRAEAFF
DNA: TGTGCCAGTAGTATAGATCAGGGGTCAAGGCTCAGGGCTGAAGCTTTCTTT

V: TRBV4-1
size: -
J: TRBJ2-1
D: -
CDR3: CASSATGSSYNEQFF
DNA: TGCGCCAGCAGTGCGACGGGGAGCTCCTACAATGAGCAGTTCTTC

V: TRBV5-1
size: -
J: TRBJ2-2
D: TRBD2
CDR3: CASSPRLAGGHTGELFF
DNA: TGCGCCAGCAGCCCCCGACTAGCGGGGGGCCACACCGGGGAGCTGTTTTTT

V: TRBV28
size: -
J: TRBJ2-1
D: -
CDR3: CASSRPLDSYNEQFF
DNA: TGTGCCAGCAGTCGGCCCTTGGACAGCTACAATGAGCAGTTCTTC

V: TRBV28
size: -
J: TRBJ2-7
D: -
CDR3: CASSLVRGPSSTLF
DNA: TGTGCCAGCAGTTTAGTCAGGGGCCCCTCGTCTACTTTATTC

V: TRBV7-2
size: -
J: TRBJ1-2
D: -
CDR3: CASSLDRLTQNYGYTF
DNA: TGTGCCAGCAGCTTAGACCGTTTGACACAGAACTATGGCTACACCTTC

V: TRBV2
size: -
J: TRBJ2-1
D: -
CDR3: CASRTDLSSYNEQFF
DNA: TGTGCCAGCAGGACAGACCTGAGCTCCTACAATGAGCAGTTCTTC

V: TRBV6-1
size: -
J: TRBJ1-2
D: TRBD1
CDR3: CASTETGRSRGYTF
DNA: TGTGCCAGCACCGAGACAGGGCGGTCGCGGGGCTACACCTTC

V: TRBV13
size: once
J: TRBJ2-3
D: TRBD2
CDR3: CASSLGGLAGRGSTDTQYF
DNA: TGTGCCAGCAGCTTAGGGGGACTAGCGGGAAGAGGGAGCACAGATACGCAGTATTTT

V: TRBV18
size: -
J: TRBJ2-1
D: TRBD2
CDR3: CASSTSGDYNEQFF
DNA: TGTGCCAGCTCAACTAGCGGGGACTACAATGAGCAGTTCTTC

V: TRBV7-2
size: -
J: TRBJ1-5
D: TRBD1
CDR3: CASRLDRGGNQPQHF
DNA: TGTGCCAGCAGATTGGACAGGGGTGGGAATCAGCCCCAGCATTTT

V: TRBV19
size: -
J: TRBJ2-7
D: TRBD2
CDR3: CASSRGGEQYF
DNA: TGTGCCAGTAGTAGGGGGGGCGAGCAGTACTTC

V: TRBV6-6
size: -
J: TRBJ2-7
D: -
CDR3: CASSLGTRPYEQYF
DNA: TGTGCCAGCAGCCTCGGGACTCGCCCCTACGAGCAGTACTTC

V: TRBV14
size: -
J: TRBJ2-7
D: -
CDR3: CASSRDSLLPYEQYF
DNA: TGTGCCAGCAGCCGGGACTCTCTATTACCCTACGAGCAGTACTTC

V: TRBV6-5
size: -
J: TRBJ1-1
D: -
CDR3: CASRPREGMNTEAFF
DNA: TGTGCCAGCAGACCCAGGGAGGGGATGAACACTGAAGCTTTCTTT

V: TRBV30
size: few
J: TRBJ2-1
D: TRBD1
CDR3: CAWSVGQGAAMGNEQFF
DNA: TGTGCCTGGAGTGTGGGACAGGGGGCCGCGATGGGAAATGAGCAGTTCTTC

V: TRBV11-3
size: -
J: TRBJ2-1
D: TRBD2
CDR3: CAGLAGGPPGNEQFF
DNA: TGTGCCGGGCTAGCGGGAGGCCCCCCTGGCAATGAGCAGTTCTTC

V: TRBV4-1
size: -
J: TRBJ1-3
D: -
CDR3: CASSHPPQSSSGNTIYF
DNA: TGCGCCAGCAGCCATCCCCCACAGTCGAGCTCTGGAAACACCATATATTTT

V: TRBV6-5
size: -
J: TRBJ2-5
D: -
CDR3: CASSPQRDTWETQYF
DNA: TGTGCCAGCAGCCCCCAACGGGACACGTGGGAGACCCAGTACTTC

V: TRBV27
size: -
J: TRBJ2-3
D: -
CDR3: CASSRALSRSTDTQYF
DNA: TGTGCCAGCAGTCGCGCTCTTTCCCGCTCCACAGATACGCAGTATTTT

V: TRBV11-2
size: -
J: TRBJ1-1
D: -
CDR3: CASSLDRDTEAFF
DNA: TGTGCCAGCAGCTTAGACCGGGACACTGAAGCTTTCTTT

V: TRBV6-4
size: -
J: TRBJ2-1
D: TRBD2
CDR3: CASSREGGSNEQFF
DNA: TGTGCCAGCAGCCGGGAGGGCGGGAGCAATGAGCAGTTCTTC

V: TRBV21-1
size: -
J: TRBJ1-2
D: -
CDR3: CASSKVPGGPYGYTF
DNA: TGTGCCAGCAGCAAAGTCCCAGGGGGCCCCTATGGCTACACCTTC

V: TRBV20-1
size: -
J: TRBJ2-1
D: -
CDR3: CSARLANEQFF
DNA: TGCAGTGCTAGACTAGCTAATGAGCAGTTCTTC

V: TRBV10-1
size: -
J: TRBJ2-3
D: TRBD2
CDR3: CASSGPLAGAGTDTQYF
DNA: TGCGCCAGCAGTGGGCCCTTAGCGGGGGCTGGCACAGATACGCAGTATTTT

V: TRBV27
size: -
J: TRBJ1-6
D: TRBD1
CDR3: CASSPLSGTGENSPLHF
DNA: TGTGCCAGCAGTCCCCTATCCGGGACAGGGGAAAATTCACCCCTCCACTTT

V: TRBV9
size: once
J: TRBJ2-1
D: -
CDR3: CASSARPSSYNEQFF
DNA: TGTGCCAGCAGCGCTCGCCCGAGCTCCTACAATGAGCAGTTCTTC

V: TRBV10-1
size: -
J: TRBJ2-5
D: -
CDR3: CASSEVPGTQGRGETQYF
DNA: TGCGCCAGCAGTGAGGTACCAGGAACACAGGGGCGGGGAGAGACCCAGTACTTC

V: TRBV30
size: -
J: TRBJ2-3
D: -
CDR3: CACRASDTQYF
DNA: TGTGCCTGTCGAGCGTCAGATACGCAGTATTTT

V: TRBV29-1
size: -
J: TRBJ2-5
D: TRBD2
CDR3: CSVYAGGRETQYF
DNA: TGCAGCGTTTATGCGGGGGGGCGGGAGACCCAGTACTTC

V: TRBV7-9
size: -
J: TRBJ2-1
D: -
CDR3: CASSHELTGYNEQFF
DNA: TGTGCCAGCAGTCATGAGCTCACCGGGTACAATGAGCAGTTCTTC

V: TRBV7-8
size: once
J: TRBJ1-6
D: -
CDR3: CASSLAATGVRSPLHF
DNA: TGTGCCAGCAGCTTAGCGGCGACAGGTGTGCGTTCACCCCTCCACTTT

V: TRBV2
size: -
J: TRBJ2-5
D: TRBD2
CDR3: CASTLAGGIQETQYF
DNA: TGTGCCAGCACCCTAGCGGGGGGGATCCAAGAGACCCAGTACTTC

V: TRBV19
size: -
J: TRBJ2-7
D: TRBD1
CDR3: CASSMGQAPYEQYF
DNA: TGTGCCAGTAGTATGGGACAGGCCCCCTACGAGCAGTACTTC

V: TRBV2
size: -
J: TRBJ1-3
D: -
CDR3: CASSLPLPGSGNTIYF
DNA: TGTGCCAGCAGCCTACCCCTGCCCGGCTCTGGAAACACCATATATTTT

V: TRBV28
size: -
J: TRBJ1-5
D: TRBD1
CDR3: CASRRTGGDQPQHF
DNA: TGTGCCAGCAGAAGGACAGGAGGCGATCAGCCCCAGCATTTT

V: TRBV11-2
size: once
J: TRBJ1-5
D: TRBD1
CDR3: CASSLGQGYSNQPQHF
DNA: TGTGCCAGCAGCTTAGGACAGGGATATAGCAATCAGCCCCAGCATTTT

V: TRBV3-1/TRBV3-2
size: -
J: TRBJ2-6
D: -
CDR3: CASSQGRSSGANVLTF
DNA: TGTGCCAGCAGCCAAGGGAGGAGCTCCGGGGCCAACGTCCTGACTTTC